What follows is one TCR beta chain and its context. Its antigen remains unknown. This specimen belongs to a study of a mutant IDH1 vaccine in newly diagnosed glioma. Overall study results and limits: Variations in leading peripheral T cell clonotypes appeared to have no connection with pseudoprogression.

CDR1 MDHEN and CDR2 SYDVKM come from the germline V gene. This CDR3 contains 14 residues. V lost 4 bases, J lost 4 bases, and 6 bases stayed unmatched. Time point of the sample: week 5, during vaccination. Each dose delivered 300 ug of mutant IDH1 20-mer peptide subcutaneously with imiquimod. Assay: immunoSEQ multiplex PCR; the TCRdb copy retains only in-frame clones and omits some. Counted here are about 53,000 clones, around 80% occurring once; the ten biggest clones make up 6.5% to 8.5%. This clonotype originated in a woman aged 50 to 60 with glioma. V is TRBV28 and J is TRBJ2-7, with 8 positions matching TRBD1. Sequenced here: PBMCs, sampled from a glioma patient whose treatment included an IDH1 peptide vaccine. Here the CDR3 DNA reads TGTGCCAGCAGTTCCTCGACAGGGGCATACGAGCAGTACTTC. Residues: CASSSSTGAYEQYF.